The following is a T cell receptor beta chain sequence with its context. The data belong to a study of blood T cell repertoires in COVID-19. Sequenced by immunoSEQ multiplex PCR; TCRdb stores in-frame clones only, minus some. In the table there are over 110,000 clones, around 82% of which are singletons. This CDR3 has 14 residues. V dropped 1 base and J dropped 12; count of bases not matched to a gene: 8. CDR1 and CDR2 (germline): SGHTA, FQGNSA. V usage is TRBV7-2 and J usage is TRBJ2-1; 8 bases agree with TRBD2. The clonotype was recovered from a man aged 50-60 years in a cohort exposed to, infected with or recovered from COVID-19 (not recorded which). Material for sequencing was PBMCs or T cells enriched from blood (not recorded which). The CDR3: CASSLEGLVSAQFF. CDR3 sequence (DNA): TGTGCCAGCAGCTTAGAGGGACTAGTAAGCGCGCAGTTCTTC.